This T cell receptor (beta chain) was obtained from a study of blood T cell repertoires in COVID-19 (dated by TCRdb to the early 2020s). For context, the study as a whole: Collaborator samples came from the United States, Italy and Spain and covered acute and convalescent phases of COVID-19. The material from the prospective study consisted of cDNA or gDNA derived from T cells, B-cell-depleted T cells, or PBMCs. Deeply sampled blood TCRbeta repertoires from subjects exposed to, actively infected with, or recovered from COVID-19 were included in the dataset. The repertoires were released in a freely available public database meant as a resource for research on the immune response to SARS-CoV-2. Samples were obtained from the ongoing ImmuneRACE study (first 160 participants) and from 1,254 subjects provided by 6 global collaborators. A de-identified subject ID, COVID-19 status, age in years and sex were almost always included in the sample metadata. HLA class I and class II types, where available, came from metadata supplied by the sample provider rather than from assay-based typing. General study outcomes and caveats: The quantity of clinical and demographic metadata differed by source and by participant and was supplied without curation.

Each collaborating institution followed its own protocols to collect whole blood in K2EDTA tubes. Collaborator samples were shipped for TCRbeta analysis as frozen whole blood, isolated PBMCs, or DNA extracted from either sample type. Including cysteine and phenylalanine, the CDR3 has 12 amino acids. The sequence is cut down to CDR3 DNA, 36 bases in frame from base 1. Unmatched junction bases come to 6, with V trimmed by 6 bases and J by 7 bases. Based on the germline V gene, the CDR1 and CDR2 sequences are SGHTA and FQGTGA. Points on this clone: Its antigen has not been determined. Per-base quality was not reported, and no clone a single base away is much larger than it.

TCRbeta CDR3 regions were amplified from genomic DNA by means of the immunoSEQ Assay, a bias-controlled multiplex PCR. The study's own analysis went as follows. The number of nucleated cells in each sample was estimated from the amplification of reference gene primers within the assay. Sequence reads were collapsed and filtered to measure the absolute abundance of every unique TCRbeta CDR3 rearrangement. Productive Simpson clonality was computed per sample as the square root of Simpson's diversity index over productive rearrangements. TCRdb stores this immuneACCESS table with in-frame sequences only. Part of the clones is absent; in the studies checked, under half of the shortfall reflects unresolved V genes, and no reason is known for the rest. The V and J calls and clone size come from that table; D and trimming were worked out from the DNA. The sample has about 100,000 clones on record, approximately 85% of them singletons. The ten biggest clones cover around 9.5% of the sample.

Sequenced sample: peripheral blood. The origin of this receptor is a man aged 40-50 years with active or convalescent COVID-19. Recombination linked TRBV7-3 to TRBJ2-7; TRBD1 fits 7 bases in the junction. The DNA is TGTGCCAGCAGTGAGAGGGGGCAAGAGCAGTACTTC. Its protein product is CASSERGQEQYF.